The 22 T cell receptor beta chains reported below all come from one sample, sequenced in a study of cytomegalovirus exposure and HLA in healthy donors. PCR amplification relied on 60 Vbeta primers (plus 13 Jbeta primers). The protocol was immunoSEQ multiplex PCR, while the TCRdb copy is restricted to in-frame clones and leaves out a portion. The sample yields roughly 130,000 clones, over 75% seen once. The specimen was PBMCs. Receptors originate from a man younger than 40 in good health and CMV-seronegative.

The chain links TRBV21-1 to TRBJ2-3; the table's D call, TRBD1, was not checked against the DNA. TRBV21-1 is termed a pseudogene. CDR3 length: 16 amino acids. CDR3 protein: CASSTYRGPDTDTQYF. As DNA, the CDR3 is TGTGCCAGCAGCACCTACAGGGGGCCGGACACAGATACGCAGTATTTT.

The chain recombines TRBV10-3 with TRBJ2-7; D possibly corresponds to TRBD2 (5 bases). CDR3 length: 12 residues. V was shortened by 4 bases and J by 6 bases, with 10 bases between the two germline ends. In germline, CDR1 is ENHRY, CDR2 SYGVKD. The CDR3 protein is CAISGPGVEQYF. DNA for the CDR3: TGTGCCATCAGTGGGCCCGGGGTCGAGCAGTACTTC.

The gene calls are TRBV2 and TRBJ2-6; a possible D gene is TRBD2 (6 bases). CDR1 is SNHLY and CDR2 is FYNNEI in the germline V gene. The length of the CDR3 is 15 residues. V was clipped by 6 bases and J by 15 bases, with 24 bases between them. CDR3 amino acids: CASRDYGSGANRLTF. The CDR3 DNA reads TGTGCCAGCAGGGACTATGGATCTGGGGCCAACCGCCTGACTTTC.

The DNA for the CDR3 is TGTGCCAGCAGTGACACGTTACTTTTAGACAGGGAATCCCTCGAGCAGTACTTC. This codes for CASSDTLLLDRESLEQYF. V is TRBV2 and J is TRBJ2-7; TRBD1 agrees at 7 bases. Germline CDR1 and CDR2: SNHLY and FYNNEI. The J segment lost 6 bases and the V segment lost 3 bases, leaving 20 bases of the junction unmatched. The CDR3 is 18 amino acids.

The chain recombines TRBV29-1 with TRBJ2-1; TRBD2 aligns across 8 bases. V lost 4 bases, J lost 7 bases, and 6 bases stayed unmatched. The CDR3 consists of 13 residues. Germline values: CDR1 SQVTM, CDR2 ANQGSEA. The CDR3 reads CSVGGTSLNEQFF. The CDR3 bases are TGCAGCGTTGGAGGGACTAGTTTGAATGAGCAGTTCTTC.

This clone was seen a few times. The rearrangement uses TRBV5-1 and TRBJ2-7; 7 bases are shared with TRBD1. The length of the CDR3 is 17 residues. The V gene's germline CDR1 is SGHRS and CDR2 YFSETQ. V lost 4 bases, J lost 2 bases, and 15 bases stayed unmatched. The CDR3 DNA sequence: TGCGCCAGCAGCCTGGGTGGGCGGACAGGACTTACCTACGAGCAGTACTTC. This sequence encodes CASSLGGRTGLTYEQYF.

The chain is built from TRBV4-1 and TRBJ1-1; D is possibly TRBD1 (6 bases). The V end lost 5 bases, the J end lost 1 base, and 11 bases lay between the germline ends. Germline CDR1 and CDR2: MGHRA and YSYEKL. There are 14 residues in the CDR3. The CDR3 DNA reads as TGCGCCAGCAGCGGTAAAGGGGGGAACACTGAAGCTTTCTTT. It codes for CASSGKGGNTEAFF.

The table lists this clone with a count of one. This sequence joins TRBV25-1 and TRBJ1-4; 8 positions agree with TRBD1. The CDR3 totals 14 residues. Germline lookup yields CDR1 MGHDK and CDR2 SYGVNS. J lost 8 bases, V lost 3 bases, and 5 bases had no gene match. CDR3 protein: CASSDRGLGEKLFF. For the CDR3, the DNA is TGTGCCAGCAGTGACAGGGGGCTTGGCGAAAAACTGTTTTTT. Using reference TRBV25-1 and TRBJ1-4 for the parts outside the CDR3, the full variable domain is EADIYQTPRYLVIGTGKKITLECSQTMGHDKMYWYQQDPGMELHLIHYSYGVNSTEKGDLSSESTVSRIRTEHFPLTLESARPSHTSQYLCASSDRGLGEKLFFGSGTQLSVL.

The chain recombines TRBV2 with TRBJ2-5; 11 nucleotides match TRBD2. Germline V CDR1 and CDR2: SNHLY, FYNNEI. J gave up 5 bases and V 6 bases, and 8 bases lay outside the gene matches. CDR3 length: 15 amino acids. CDR3 bases: TGTGCCAGCAGATTAGCGGGGGGGGACTTTGAGACCCAGTACTTC. This gives the protein CASRLAGGDFETQYF.

The chain carries TRBV2 and TRBJ2-1; D perhaps matches TRBD2 (6 bases). The CDR3 sequence is 15 residues long. The germline gives CDR1 SNHLY, CDR2 FYNNEI. Deletions cut 6 bases from V and 0 bases from J, with 12 bases between. The chain's CDR3 is CASRGTWSSYNEQFF. The CDR3 region has the DNA TGTGCCAGCAGGGGGACTTGGAGCTCCTACAATGAGCAGTTCTTC.

V and J are TRBV19 and TRBJ1-6, with a weak D call TRBD1 (5 bases). The CDR3 sequence is 14 residues long. The V and J ends lost 3 bases and 8 bases respectively, with 11 bases between them. Germline lookup yields CDR1 LNHDA and CDR2 SQIVND (reference sequence). CDR3 sequence reads: CASSITGGDSPLHF. For the CDR3, the DNA is TGTGCCAGTAGTATCACGGGGGGGGATTCACCCCTCCACTTT.

The chain has TRBV28 and TRBJ2-3; 12 nucleotides agree with TRBD1. CDR3 size: 15 residues. From germline, CDR1 is MDHEN and CDR2 SYDVKM. J was trimmed by 5 bases and V by 6 bases; bases with no gene match: 6. The CDR3 spells CASSPGTGGLDTQYF. In nucleotides, the CDR3 is TGTGCCAGCAGCCCCGGGACAGGGGGCTTAGATACGCAGTATTTT.

V is TRBV9 and J is TRBJ2-5; tentative D call: TRBD1 (5 bases). The CDR3 totals 16 residues. Trimming shortened V by 0 bases and J by 2 bases, and 14 bases separated the two germline ends. Germline loops: CDR1 SGDLS, CDR2 YYNGEE. The CDR3 protein is CASSVGGRVLQETQYF. The CDR3 DNA sequence: TGTGCCAGCAGCGTAGGGGGCAGGGTTCTACAAGAGACCCAGTACTTC.

Only a few counts were recorded for this clone. Compared with germline, one end of the junction differs, possibly owing to a read error. This rearrangement joins TRBV11-2 to TRBJ1-2, with D hard to call. Germline V gives CDR1 SGHAT, CDR2 FQNNGV. The CDR3 has 15 amino acids. Here the CDR3 DNA reads TGTGCCAGCAGCCTAGACGGGGTGTGGAGCTATGGCTACACCTTC. Translated, it gives CASSLDGVWSYGYTF. Using reference TRBV11-2 and TRBJ1-2 for the parts outside the CDR3, the full variable domain is EAGVAQSPRYKIIEKRQSVAFWCNPISGHATLYWYQQILGQGPKLLIQFQNNGVVDDSQLPKDRFSAERLKGVDSTLKIQPAKLEDSAVYLCASSLDGVWSYGYTFGSGTRLTVV.

The gene calls are TRBV25-1 and TRBJ2-7; 7 bases are a match to TRBD2. This CDR3 has 17 residues. V was clipped by 3 bases and J by 2 bases; unmatched bases: 13. Germline values: CDR1 MGHDK, CDR2 SYGVNS. The DNA of the CDR3 is TGTGCCAGCAGTGATCCCAAACGGGGAGGGCTAGCCTACGAGCAGTACTTC. It yields the protein CASSDPKRGGLAYEQYF.

J is TRBJ2-1 and V is TRBV27; D not resolved. Trimming took 5 bases from V and 6 from J, leaving 11 bases between them. Looked up from germline, CDR1 is MNHEY and CDR2 is SMNVEV (reference sequence). The CDR3 runs to 13 residues. In DNA, the CDR3 is TGTGCCAGCAGTCCCCTTCCCGTCAATGAGCAGTTCTTC. Protein: CASSPLPVNEQFF.

About this clone: Distinct nucleotide sequences in the sample also encode this CDR3. The chain joins TRBV6-6 to TRBJ2-7; D unclear. The CDR3 has 14 residues. CDR1 and CDR2 from the germline V gene are MNHNY and SVGAGI (reference sequence). The germline V and J ends were trimmed by 6 bases and 4 bases, with 16 bases remaining between them. The CDR3 DNA reads as TGTGCCAGCAGCATCGAGACTGCTGCATACGAGCAGTACTTC. Encoded protein: CASSIETAAYEQYF.

The chain couples TRBV5-1 to TRBJ1-1; the D is unclear. The germline gives CDR1 SGHRS, CDR2 YFSETQ. The CDR3 totals 14 residues. The ends were cut back, 6 bases at V and 1 base at J, with 13 bases in the middle. CDR3 nucleotides: TGCGCCAGCATTCGAGGAAACGAGAACACTGAAGCTTTCTTT. Its translation: CASIRGNENTEAFF.

The chain employs TRBV18 and TRBJ1-5; D is unclear. Germline V CDR1 and CDR2: KGHSH, LQKENI. This CDR3 is 14 amino acids long. The V end lost 2 bases, the J end lost 1 base, and 6 bases lay between the germline ends. The CDR3 DNA sequence: TGTGCCAGCTCACCAGGCGGCAGCAATCAGCCCCAGCATTTT. Amino acid sequence: CASSPGGSNQPQHF.

The V gene is TRBV6-1, the J gene TRBJ1-2, with 9 bases that match TRBD1. Trimming at V came to 6 bases and at J to 3 bases, leaving 5 bases not matched to a gene. Germline V lookup: CDR1 MNHNS, CDR2 SASEGT. The CDR3 totals 14 residues. In DNA, the CDR3 is TGTGCCAGCAGCCGGGACAGGGATGACTATGGCTACACCTTC. Protein: CASSRDRDDYGYTF.

The gene calls are TRBV7-9 and TRBJ2-3; tentatively, D is TRBD1 (6 bases). The germline V gene encodes CDR1 SEHNR and CDR2 FQNEAQ (reference sequence). V lost 11 bases and J 5 bases, leaving 17 bases between the germline ends. The CDR3 totals 13 residues. CDR3 coding DNA: TGTGCCTCTCGGGCAGGGGCGGGAGATACGCAGTATTTT. This translates into CASRAGAGDTQYF.

The chain is built from TRBV14 and TRBJ2-7; 7 nucleotides match TRBD1. The CDR3 has 13 residues. Germline values: CDR1 SGHDN, CDR2 FVKESK. The junction had 5 bases not matched to a gene; V was cut back by 4 bases and J by 5 bases. The CDR3: CASSPTGDDEQYF. CDR3 sequence (DNA): TGTGCCAGCAGCCCCACAGGGGACGACGAGCAGTACTTC. Using reference TRBV14 and TRBJ2-7 for the parts outside the CDR3, the full variable domain is EAGVTQFPSHSVIEKGQTVTLRCDPISGHDNLYWYRRVMGKEIKFLLHFVKESKQDESGMPNNRFLAERTGGTYSTLKVQPAELEDSGVYFCASSPTGDDEQYFGPGTRLTVT.